These 16 T cell receptor beta chains originate from one sample sequenced in a study of monozygotic twins with inflammatory bowel disease. With the 5' RACE reads reprocessed, TCRdb shows one record per CDR3 protein and no DNA. Here the sample table reports 200,000 to 250,000 distinct CDR3 sequences. Sequencing was carried out using blood. The receptor source for this set is a human donor with ulcerative colitis or Crohn's disease, or a healthy co-twin of an affected twin (not recorded which).

This chain links TRBV6-1 with TRBJ2-7; with no DNA, the TCRdb D assignment of TRBD1 cannot be verified. CDR3 length: 15 amino acids. Looked up from germline, CDR1 is MNHNS and CDR2 is SASEGT. CDR3 in amino acids: CASRATTAHSYEQYF.

The chain couples TRBV10-3 to TRBJ1-1; TCRdb selects TRBD1, and the lack of DNA leaves this call unchecked. This CDR3 is built from 13 residues. Germline V CDR1 and CDR2: ENHRY, SYGVKD. CDR3 sequence: CAITGTMNTEAFF.

The chain couples TRBV7-6 to TRBJ2-2; there is no DNA to check the TCRdb D call of TRBD2. Germline V gives CDR1 SGHVS, CDR2 FNYEAQ. The CDR3 is 16 amino acids. CDR3 in amino acids: CASSSIRLPGTGELFF.

The chain employs TRBV20-1 and TRBJ1-2; TCRdb lists TRBD1, though no DNA is available to test this call. CDR1 is DFQATT and CDR2 is SNEGSKA in the germline V gene (reference sequence). This CDR3 spans 12 amino acids. The CDR3 region is CSAPGANYGYTF.

The chain joins TRBV5-6 to TRBJ1-1; TCRdb's D gene call, TRBD1, goes unchecked for lack of DNA. Germline CDR1 SGHDT, CDR2 YYEEEE. This CDR3 contains 14 residues. CDR3 loop: CASSLSGGPTEAFF.

V and J are TRBV3-1 and TRBJ2-1; TCRdb calls TRBD1, which cannot be checked without DNA. This CDR3 has 19 residues. The germline V gene encodes CDR1 LGHDT and CDR2 YNNKEL (reference sequence). CDR3 protein: CASSPGRDRGLGIYNEQFF.

The rearrangement uses TRBV12-3 or TRBV12-4 and TRBJ1-2; TCRdb reports TRBD1, a call that lacks DNA to check it against. The CDR3 consists of 15 residues. CDR3 loop: CASSLESDRVRGYTF.

The chain employs TRBV20-1 and TRBJ2-2; TCRdb's D call, TRBD1, is unchecked because there is no DNA. The germline V gene has CDR1 DFQATT and CDR2 SNEGSKA (reference sequence). CDR3 length: 15 amino acids. The CDR3: CSARQGTSLTGELFF.

The chain employs TRBV12-3 or TRBV12-4 and TRBJ1-1; the D call of TRBD1 rests on TCRdb alone, since no DNA is present to check it. The CDR3 is 15 residues long. The chain's CDR3 is CASSRPGQTNTEAFF.

V gene TRBV5-5 combines with J gene TRBJ2-6. This CDR3 region has 15 residues. Looked up from germline, CDR1 is SGHKS and CDR2 is YYEKEE (reference sequence). CDR3 region: CASSSISSGANVLTF.

J is TRBJ2-1 and V is TRBV14; no DNA is available, so the TRBD2 call from TCRdb remains unchecked. This CDR3 contains 14 residues. The V gene's germline CDR1 is SGHDN and CDR2 FVKESK. The CDR3 reads CASSSILDYNEQFF.

The chain carries TRBV7-9 and TRBJ1-4; with no DNA, the TCRdb D assignment of TRBD1 cannot be verified. The CDR3 loop spans 15 amino acids. Germline values: CDR1 SEHNR, CDR2 FQNEAQ (reference sequence). The CDR3 loop reads CASRSNRGTNEKLFF. The complete variable domain, with remaining parts taken from reference TRBV7-9 and TRBJ1-4, reads DTGVSQNPRHKITKRGQNVTFRCDPISEHNRLYWYRQTLGQGPEFLTYFQNEAQLEKSRLLSDRFSAERPKGSFSTLEIQRTEQGDSAMYLCASRSNRGTNEKLFFGSGTQLSVL.

The chain employs TRBV5-1 and TRBJ1-4; TCRdb picks TRBD1, but there is no DNA to check that call. The CDR3 consists of 17 residues. Germline CDR1 is SGHRS and CDR2 is YFSETQ. CDR3 protein: CASSPAGGASGNEKLFF.

This chain connects TRBV29-1 to TRBJ2-3; TCRdb's D call of TRBD2 is untestable without DNA. This CDR3 has 13 amino acids. From germline, CDR1 is SQVTM and CDR2 ANQGSEA. CDR3: CSGLLAGTDTQYF.

CDR3 sequence reads: CASSYTGISGNTIYF. The V gene is TRBV6-5, the J gene TRBJ1-3. There are 15 residues in the CDR3. CDR1 and CDR2 from the germline V gene are MNHEY and SVGAGI.

V and J are TRBV12-3 or TRBV12-4 and TRBJ1-1; TCRdb's D call, TRBD1, is unchecked because there is no DNA. The CDR3 sequence is 16 residues long. This CDR3 is CASNPRRGRGDTEAFF.